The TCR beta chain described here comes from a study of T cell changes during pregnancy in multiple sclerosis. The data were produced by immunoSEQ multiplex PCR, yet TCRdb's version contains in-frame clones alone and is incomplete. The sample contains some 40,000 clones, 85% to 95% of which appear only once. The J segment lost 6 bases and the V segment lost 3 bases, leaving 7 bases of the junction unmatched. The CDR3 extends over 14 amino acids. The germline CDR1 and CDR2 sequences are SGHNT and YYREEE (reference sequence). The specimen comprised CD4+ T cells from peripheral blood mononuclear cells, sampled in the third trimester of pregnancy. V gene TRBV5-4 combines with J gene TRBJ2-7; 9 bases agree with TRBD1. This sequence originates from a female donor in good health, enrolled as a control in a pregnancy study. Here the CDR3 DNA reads TGTGCCAGCAGCTCGGGACAGGGAGGGCTCGAGCAGTACTTC. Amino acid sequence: CASSSGQGGLEQYF.